The 19 T cell receptor beta chains given below trace back to one sample, sequenced in a study of T-cell reconstitution after alpha-beta-depleted transplantation in children. Unique molecular identifiers were used to barcode this TCRbeta library. TCRdb reprocessed the PCR reads via MiXCR and lists one record per CDR3 protein. The sample has about 250,000 distinct CDR3 sequences, roughly 25% seen once; the top ten hold 4% to 6%. Sequencing was performed on PBMCs, mostly from graft donor cells, taken 360 days after TCRalphabeta/CD19-depleted stem cell transplant. These receptor sequences come from a female patient between 2 and 15 years old who had a stem cell transplant for congenital amegakaryocytic thrombocytopenia, so the T cells may come from the graft donor.

J is TRBJ2-5 and V is TRBV11-1; 7 bases map to TRBD2. V shed 0 bases and J 3 bases; nucleotides not matched to a gene: 13. The CDR3 contains 18 residues. Germline CDR1 and CDR2: SGHAT and FQDESV (reference sequence). CDR3 sequence: CASSLAPWGSGDKETQYF. Here the CDR3 DNA reads TGTGCCAGCAGCTTAGCCCCCTGGGGGAGCGGGGATAAAGAGACCCAGTACTTC.

This clonotype was seen at least ten times. V gene TRBV12-3 or TRBV12-4 combines with J gene TRBJ2-5; D call uncertain. Deletions cut 5 bases from V and 5 bases from J, with 15 bases between. The CDR3 totals 14 residues. The CDR3 DNA is TGTGCCAGCAGTCAGCAGGTTCGGCTCGAGACCCAGTACTTC. Translation: CASSQQVRLETQYF.

V usage is TRBV6-2 or TRBV6-3 and J usage is TRBJ2-1; maybe TRBD2 (6 bases). V was shortened by 4 bases and J by 0 bases, with 13 bases between the two germline ends. CDR3 length equals 16 residues. Germline assignment: CDR1 MNHEY and CDR2 SVGEGT. CDR3 nucleotide sequence: TGTGCCAGCAGTTTCCGGGACTTCAACTCCTACAATGAGCAGTTCTTC. It codes for CASSFRDFNSYNEQFF.

On this clonotype: This could be a read error, since a much larger clone is one nucleotide away. This chain uses TRBV4-1 with TRBJ2-7; 8 bases are a match to TRBD1. CDR3 size: 15 residues. Germline CDR1 MGHRA, CDR2 YSYEKL. Trimming at V came to 1 base and at J to 3 bases, leaving 5 bases not matched to a gene. This CDR3 is CASSQVTGGYYEQYF. The CDR3 DNA sequence: TGCGCCAGCAGCCAAGTTACAGGGGGGTACTACGAGCAGTACTTC.

This rearrangement joins TRBV5-1 to TRBJ2-3, with D uncertain. CDR1 is SGHRS, CDR2 YFSETQ, per germline. V lost 1 base and J lost 5, with 14 bases in between. The CDR3 loop spans 15 amino acids. The CDR3 nucleotides are TGCGCCAGCAGCTTGCAGATAACTCCGGGAGATACGCAGTATTTT. Translated: CASSLQITPGDTQYF.

This clonotype was recorded at least ten times. The chain couples TRBV29-1 to TRBJ1-1; TRBD1 agrees at 8 bases. The CDR3 runs to 13 residues. After removal of 5 bases from V and 0 bases from J, the junction contained 2 bases not matched to a gene. Germline lookup yields CDR1 SQVTM and CDR2 ANQGSEA. CDR3 loop: CSVRTGMNTEAFF. CDR3 nucleotides: TGCAGCGTTAGGACAGGGATGAACACTGAAGCTTTCTTT.

J is TRBJ2-7 and V is TRBV28; 9 bases agree with TRBD1. This CDR3 region has 14 residues. Germline CDR1 reads MDHEN; CDR2 reads SYDVKM. The J segment lost 0 bases and the V segment lost 6 bases, leaving 3 bases of the junction unmatched. The CDR3 protein is CASSQTGGSYEQYF. The CDR3 DNA reads as TGTGCCAGCAGCCAGACAGGGGGCTCCTACGAGCAGTACTTC.

This clonotype was seen a few times. This chain joins TRBV4-1 and TRBJ2-7, with TRBD2 matching over 7 bases. The V and J ends lost 0 bases and 2 bases, in that order; junction bases with no gene match: 4. The length of the CDR3 is 15 residues. Germline values: CDR1 MGHRA, CDR2 YSYEKL. As DNA, the CDR3 is TGCGCCAGCAGCCAAGACCCAGCGGGAACCTACGAGCAGTACTTC. Translated, it gives CASSQDPAGTYEQYF.

The rearrangement links TRBV12-3 or TRBV12-4 to TRBJ1-1; unclear D gene. The ends were cut back, 4 bases at V and 1 base at J, with 7 bases in the middle. The CDR3 is 13 residues long. CDR3 sequence reads: CASSYGRNTEAFF. CDR3 DNA sequence: TGTGCCAGCAGTTACGGACGGAACACTGAAGCTTTCTTT.

The gene calls are TRBV20-1 and TRBJ2-1; D might be TRBD2 (5 bases). From germline, CDR1 is DFQATT and CDR2 SNEGSKA (reference sequence). The CDR3 totals 15 residues. The germline V and J ends were trimmed by 1 base and 3 bases, with 13 bases remaining between them. The CDR3 DNA is TGCAGTGCTAGAGGTCCTAGCTCGGGCTACAATGAGCAGTTCTTC. Translation gives CSARGPSSGYNEQFF.

The DNA for the CDR3 is TGTGCCAGCAGCTTAAACCCCTACTATGGCTACACCTTC. Residues: CASSLNPYYGYTF. The chain links TRBV7-2 to TRBJ1-2; D not resolved. Germline V lookup: CDR1 SGHTA, CDR2 FQGNSA. V shed 2 bases and J shed 3 bases, with 7 bases lying between them. CDR3 length equals 13 residues.

The chain links TRBV13 to TRBJ2-7; D unclear. The ends were cut back, 3 bases at V and 5 bases at J, with 5 bases in the middle. Germline values: CDR1 PRHDT, CDR2 FYEKMQ (reference sequence). The CDR3 is 11 residues long. The CDR3 bases are TGTGCCAGCAGCTTTCAGGACGAGCAGTACTTC. Its translation is CASSFQDEQYF.

The chain employs TRBV12-3 or TRBV12-4 and TRBJ2-7, with unresolved D. Between the trimmed V and J ends, which lost 1 base and 0 bases, there was a span of 13 bases. CDR3 size: 16 residues. The chain's CDR3 is CASSLVRRLHSYEQYF. Written as DNA, the CDR3 is TGTGCCAGCAGTTTAGTGCGTCGGCTCCACTCCTACGAGCAGTACTTC.

The table lists this clonotype with many counts. The genes are TRBV4-1 and TRBJ2-1; TRBD2 aligns across 13 bases. V shed 0 bases, J shed 7 bases, and the junction held 9 bases outside the gene matches. From germline, CDR1 is MGHRA and CDR2 YSYEKL. The CDR3 runs 18 residues. This CDR3 reads CASSQDWGLAGSGNEQFF. In DNA form, the CDR3 reads TGCGCCAGCAGCCAAGATTGGGGACTAGCGGGATCGGGTAATGAGCAGTTCTTC.

V usage is TRBV23-1 and J usage is TRBJ2-7; 7 bases align to TRBD1. TRBV23-1 counts as an open reading frame of uncertain function. V was clipped by 8 bases and J by 6 bases; unmatched bases: 16. The CDR3 has 15 amino acids. In DNA form, the CDR3 reads TGCGCCAGCTGCGCGCCGGGACAGCGCCAGGGCGAGCAGTACTTC. Its translation: CASCAPGQRQGEQYF.

This rearrangement joins TRBV10-3 to TRBJ2-1; the match to TRBD2 covers 8 bases. Germline V gene lookup returns CDR1 ENHRY and CDR2 SYGVKD. J was trimmed by 0 bases and V by 7 bases; bases with no gene match: 8. CDR3 length: 16 residues. The CDR3 DNA follows: TGTGCCATCACCCGGGGGGGCCCTAGCTCCTACAATGAGCAGTTCTTC. Encoded protein: CAITRGGPSSYNEQFF.

In this sample, this clonotype is medium-sized. CDR3 DNA sequence: TGCAGTGTCTGGACACCTTCCTACGAGCAGTACTTC. Translating it yields CSVWTPSYEQYF. The V and J genes are TRBV20-1 and TRBJ2-7; D possibly corresponds to TRBD1 (5 bases). CDR3 length: 12 amino acids. With 7 bases removed from V and 1 base from J, the gap between germline ends came to 11 bases. Germline CDR1 and CDR2: DFQATT and SNEGSKA (reference sequence).

This clonotype was picked up a small number of times. The chain carries TRBV20-1 and TRBJ2-1, with 8 bases that match TRBD2. The CDR3 spans 13 residues. After removal of 1 base from V and 10 bases from J, the junction contained 6 bases not matched to a gene. Germline loops: CDR1 DFQATT, CDR2 SNEGSKA (reference sequence). This chain's CDR3 is CSARAGGPREQFF. CDR3 coding DNA: TGCAGTGCTAGAGCGGGAGGGCCGAGGGAGCAGTTCTTC.

The CDR3 is CASSPSLHYNEQFF. CDR3 in DNA: TGTGCCAGCAGCCCATCTCTCCACTACAATGAGCAGTTCTTC. The V gene is TRBV3-1, the J gene TRBJ2-1; D unclear. Deletions cut 4 bases from V and 3 bases from J, with 10 bases between. The germline V gene encodes CDR1 LGHDT and CDR2 YNNKEL (reference sequence). CDR3 length: 14 residues.